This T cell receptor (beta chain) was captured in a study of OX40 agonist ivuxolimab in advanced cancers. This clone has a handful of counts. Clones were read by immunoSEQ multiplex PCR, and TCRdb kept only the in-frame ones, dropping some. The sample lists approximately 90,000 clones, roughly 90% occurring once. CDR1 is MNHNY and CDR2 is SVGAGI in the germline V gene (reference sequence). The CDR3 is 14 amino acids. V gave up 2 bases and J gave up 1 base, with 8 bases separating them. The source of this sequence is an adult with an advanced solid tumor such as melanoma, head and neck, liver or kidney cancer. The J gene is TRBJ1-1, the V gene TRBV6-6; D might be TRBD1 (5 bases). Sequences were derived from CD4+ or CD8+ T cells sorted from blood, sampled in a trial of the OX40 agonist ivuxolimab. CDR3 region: CASSYTTGNTEAFF. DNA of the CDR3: TGTGCCAGCAGTTACACCACAGGGAACACTGAAGCTTTCTTT.